The next 14 T cell receptor beta chains were all read from a single sample in a study of cytomegalovirus exposure and HLA in healthy donors. The PCR had 60 Vbeta and 13 Jbeta primers. Measured with immunoSEQ multiplex PCR; TCRdb has only the in-frame clones, and not every one. The table has 250,000 to 350,000 clones, more than 80% seen once; the top ten hold around 3.7%. Specimen: PBMCs. The receptors were sampled from a man aged 35 to 55 in good health and CMV-seropositive.

This clone was seen just once. This chain uses TRBV7-2 with TRBJ2-1; D is unresolved. V was cut by 5 bases and J by 10 bases, with 15 bases left in between. CDR1 is SGHTA, CDR2 FQGNSA, per germline. The CDR3 consists of 13 residues. The CDR3 bases are TGTGCCAGCAGCCCCCTTCCGGTTCTGGAGCAGTTCTTC. This encodes CASSPLPVLEQFF.

This chain connects TRBV29-1 to TRBJ2-1, with TRBD2 as a possible D gene (5 bases). V lost 6 bases and J 5 bases, leaving 20 bases between the germline ends. CDR1 is SQVTM, CDR2 ANQGSEA, per germline. The CDR3 has 15 residues. The DNA of the CDR3 is TGCAGCGTGGCCCCCGACTATCAGAGTAACAATGAGCAGTTCTTC. This encodes CSVAPDYQSNNEQFF.

The chain joins TRBV6-5 to TRBJ2-2, with D possibly matching TRBD2 (5 bases). CDR3 length equals 16 residues. Germline CDR1 is MNHEY and CDR2 is SVGAGI. Trimming shortened V by 0 bases and J by 5 bases, and 13 bases separated the two germline ends. CDR3 in DNA: TGTGCCAGCAGTTACTCGACTGGGCCGGGGACCGGGGAGCTGTTTTTT. Translation gives CASSYSTGPGTGELFF.

The chain employs TRBV7-6 and TRBJ2-3; 10 nucleotides agree with TRBD2. Germline V gene lookup returns CDR1 SGHVS and CDR2 FNYEAQ. CDR3 length: 17 residues. After removal of 6 bases from V and 2 bases from J, the junction contained 11 bases not matched to a gene. The CDR3 nucleotides are TGTGCCAGCAGTTGGGGGGTAGGACTAGCGGACACAGATACGCAGTATTTT. Protein: CASSWGVGLADTDTQYF.

This clone was counted a single time. The chain combines TRBV11-2 with TRBJ2-1; 7 bases align to TRBD2. With V trimmed by 3 bases and J by 4 bases, 9 bases remained unmatched. Germline lookup yields CDR1 SGHAT and CDR2 FQNNGV. The CDR3 totals 16 residues. This chain's CDR3 is CASSLPKAGPYNEQFF. The CDR3 DNA sequence: TGTGCCAGCAGCTTGCCAAAAGCGGGGCCTTACAATGAGCAGTTCTTC.

This sequence joins TRBV5-1 and TRBJ1-2; 9 bases align to TRBD1. This CDR3 comprises 14 residues. Germline-derived CDR1 and CDR2 are SGHRS and YFSETQ. Trimming removed 3 bases from V and 4 bases from J; junction bases left unmatched: 4. The CDR3 region has the DNA TGCGCCAGCAGCTGGGACAGGGCGAGCTATGGCTACACCTTC. Translating it yields CASSWDRASYGYTF.

The chain employs TRBV15 and TRBJ2-1; 9 bases are shared with TRBD2. The CDR3 covers 18 residues. V shed 1 base, J shed 5 bases, and the junction held 12 bases outside the gene matches. Germline V gives CDR1 LNHNV, CDR2 YYDKDF (reference sequence). CDR3 nucleotides: TGTGCCACCAGCAGAGGTCCCCACCGAGCGGGAGGACACAATGAGCAGTTCTTC. Protein: CATSRGPHRAGGHNEQFF.

Here the CDR3 DNA reads TGCGCCAGCTCTGCCCTTGACAGTACCAATCAGCCCCAGCATTTT. Amino acids: CASSALDSTNQPQHF. The gene calls are TRBV5-1 and TRBJ1-5; a weak D match, TRBD1 (5 bases). The CDR3 runs 15 residues. V lost 7 bases to trimming and J lost 3 bases, with 17 bases between them. Germline V gives CDR1 SGHRS, CDR2 YFSETQ.

The V gene is TRBV28, the J gene TRBJ2-7, with D maybe TRBD2 (5 bases). The CDR3 length is 16 residues. Germline CDR1 MDHEN, CDR2 SYDVKM. V was pared by 5 bases and J by 2 bases, with 19 bases between. The CDR3 spells CASSPLAGPNAYEQYF. The CDR3 bases are TGTGCCAGCAGTCCCCTAGCAGGCCCGAACGCCTACGAGCAGTACTTC.

The chain has TRBV15 and TRBJ2-1, with 11 nucleotides matching TRBD2. CDR1 is LNHNV, CDR2 YYDKDF, per germline (reference sequence). This CDR3 comprises 15 residues. V was clipped by 6 bases and J by 9 bases; unmatched bases: 10. This CDR3 reads CATRGTSGLKVEQFF. The CDR3 coding sequence is TGTGCCACCAGGGGGACTAGCGGACTTAAAGTTGAGCAGTTCTTC.

V and J are TRBV5-8 and TRBJ1-1, with no clear D. Looked up from germline, CDR1 is SGHTS and CDR2 is YDEGEE. V gave up 2 bases and J gave up 3 bases, with 11 bases separating them. This CDR3 contains 14 residues. DNA of the CDR3: TGTGCCAGCAGCTTTGGCCTCGGGGACACTGAAGCTTTCTTT. It yields the protein CASSFGLGDTEAFF.

The chain joins TRBV5-1 to TRBJ2-2; 8 positions agree with TRBD2. J gave up 3 bases and V 4 bases, and 8 bases lay outside the gene matches. There are 16 residues in the CDR3. Germline CDR1 is SGHRS and CDR2 is YFSETQ. The CDR3 bases are TGCGCCAGCAGCGTTCTAGCGGGTACCTACACCGGGGAGCTGTTTTTT. Protein product: CASSVLAGTYTGELFF. Full variable domain (remainder filled in from reference TRBV5-1 and TRBJ2-2): KAGVTQTPRYLIKTRGQQVTLSCSPISGHRSVSWYQQTPGQGLQFLFEYFSETQRNKGNFPGRFSGRQFSNSRSEMNVSTLELGDSALYLCASSVLAGTYTGELFFGEGSRLTVL.

This clone was seen only a few times. This probably arose from a read error, given a far larger clone one base away. The V call is TRBV5-6, the J call TRBJ2-5; 12 bases match TRBD2. There are 19 residues in the CDR3. J was trimmed by 0 bases and V by 1 base; bases with no gene match: 10. Per the germline V gene, CDR1 is SGHDT and CDR2 is YYEEEE. The CDR3 DNA sequence: TGTGCCAGCAGCTTGCGGACTAGCGGGACCAATCCATACCAAGAGACCCAGTACTTC. Its translation is CASSLRTSGTNPYQETQYF.

This chain joins TRBV18 and TRBJ1-2; D not certain. CDR3 length equals 15 residues. Looked up from germline, CDR1 is KGHSH and CDR2 is LQKENI. V was cut by 3 bases and J by 0 bases, with 11 bases left in between. CDR3 residues: CASSPSAEANYGYTF. The CDR3 DNA reads TGTGCCAGCTCACCCTCCGCAGAAGCTAACTATGGCTACACCTTC.